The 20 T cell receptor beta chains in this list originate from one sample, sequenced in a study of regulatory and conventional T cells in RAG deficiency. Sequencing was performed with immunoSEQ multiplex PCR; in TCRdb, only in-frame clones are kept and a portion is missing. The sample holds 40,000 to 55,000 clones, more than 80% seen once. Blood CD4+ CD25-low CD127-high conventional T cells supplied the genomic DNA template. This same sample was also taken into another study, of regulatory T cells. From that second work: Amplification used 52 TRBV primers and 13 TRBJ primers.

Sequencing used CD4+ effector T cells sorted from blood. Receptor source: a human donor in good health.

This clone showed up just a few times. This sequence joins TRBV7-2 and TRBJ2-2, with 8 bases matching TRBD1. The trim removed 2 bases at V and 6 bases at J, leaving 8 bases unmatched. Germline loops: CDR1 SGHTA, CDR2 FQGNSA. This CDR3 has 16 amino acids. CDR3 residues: CASSLQGAKNAGELFF. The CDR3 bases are TGTGCCAGCAGCTTACAGGGGGCGAAAAACGCCGGGGAGCTGTTTTTT.

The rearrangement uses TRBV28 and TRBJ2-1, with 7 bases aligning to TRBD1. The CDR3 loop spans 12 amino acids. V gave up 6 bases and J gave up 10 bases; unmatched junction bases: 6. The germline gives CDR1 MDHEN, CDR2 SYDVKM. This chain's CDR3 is CASRLTQGEQFF. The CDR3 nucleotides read TGTGCCAGCAGGTTGACACAGGGGGAGCAGTTCTTC.

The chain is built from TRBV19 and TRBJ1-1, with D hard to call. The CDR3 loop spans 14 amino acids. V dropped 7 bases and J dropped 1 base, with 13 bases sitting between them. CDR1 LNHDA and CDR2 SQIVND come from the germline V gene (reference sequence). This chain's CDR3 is CASTTGQANTEAFF. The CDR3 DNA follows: TGTGCCAGTACCACTGGGCAGGCGAACACTGAAGCTTTCTTT. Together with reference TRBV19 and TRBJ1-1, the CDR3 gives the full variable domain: DGGITQSPKYLFRKEGQNVTLSCEQNLNHDAMYWYRQDPGQGLRLIYYSQIVNDFQKGDIAEGYSVSREKKESFPLTVTSAQKNPTAFYLCASTTGQANTEAFFGQGTRLTVV.

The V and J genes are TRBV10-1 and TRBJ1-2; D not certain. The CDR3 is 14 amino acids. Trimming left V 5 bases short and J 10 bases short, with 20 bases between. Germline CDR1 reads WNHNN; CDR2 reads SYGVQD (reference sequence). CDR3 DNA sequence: TGCGCCAGCAGTTACGGTACACCTCTAACCGTCTACACCTTC. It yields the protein CASSYGTPLTVYTF.

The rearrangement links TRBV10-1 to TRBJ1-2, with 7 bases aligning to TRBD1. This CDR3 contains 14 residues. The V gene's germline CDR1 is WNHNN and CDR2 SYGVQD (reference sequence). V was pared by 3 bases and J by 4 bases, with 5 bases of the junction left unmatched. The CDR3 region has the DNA TGCGCCAGCAGTGATGGGACAGAAAGCTATGGCTACACCTTC. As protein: CASSDGTESYGYTF.

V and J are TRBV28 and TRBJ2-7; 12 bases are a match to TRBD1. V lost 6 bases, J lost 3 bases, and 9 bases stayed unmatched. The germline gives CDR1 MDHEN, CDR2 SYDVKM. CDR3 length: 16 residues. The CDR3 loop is CASSTPGQGASYEQYF. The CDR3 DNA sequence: TGTGCCAGCAGCACTCCGGGACAGGGGGCGAGCTACGAGCAGTACTTC.

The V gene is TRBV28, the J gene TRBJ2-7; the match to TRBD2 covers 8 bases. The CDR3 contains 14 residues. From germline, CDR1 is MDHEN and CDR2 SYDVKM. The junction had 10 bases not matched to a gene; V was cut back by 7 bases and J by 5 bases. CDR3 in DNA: TGTGCCAGCACTCCCCGGGGGGGGCGCGACGAGCAGTACTTC. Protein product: CASTPRGGRDEQYF.

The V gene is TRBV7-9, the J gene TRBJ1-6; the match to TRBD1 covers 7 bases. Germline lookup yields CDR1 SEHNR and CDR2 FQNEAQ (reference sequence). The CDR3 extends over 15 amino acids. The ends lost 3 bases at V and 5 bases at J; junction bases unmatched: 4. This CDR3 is CASSFRGLDNSPLHF. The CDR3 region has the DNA TGTGCCAGCAGCTTCAGGGGGTTGGATAATTCACCCCTCCACTTT.

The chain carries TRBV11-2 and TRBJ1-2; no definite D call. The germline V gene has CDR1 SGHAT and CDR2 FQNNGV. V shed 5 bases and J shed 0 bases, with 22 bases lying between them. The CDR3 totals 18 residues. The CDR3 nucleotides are TGTGCCAGCAGCCCCCTACGGATTCACGGCTATACTAACTATGGCTACACCTTC. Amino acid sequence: CASSPLRIHGYTNYGYTF.

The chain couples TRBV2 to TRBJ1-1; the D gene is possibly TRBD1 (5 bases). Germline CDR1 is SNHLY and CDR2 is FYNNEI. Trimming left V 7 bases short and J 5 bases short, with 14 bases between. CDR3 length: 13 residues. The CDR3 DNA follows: TGTGCCAGCACCCTGGGGGGATTTACTGAAGCTTTCTTT. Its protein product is CASTLGGFTEAFF. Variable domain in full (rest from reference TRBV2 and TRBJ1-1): EPEVTQTPSHQVTQMGQEVILRCVPISNHLYFYWYRQILGQKVEFLVSFYNNEISEKSEIFDDQFSVERPDGSNFTLKIRSTKLEDSAMYFCASTLGGFTEAFFGQGTRLTVV.

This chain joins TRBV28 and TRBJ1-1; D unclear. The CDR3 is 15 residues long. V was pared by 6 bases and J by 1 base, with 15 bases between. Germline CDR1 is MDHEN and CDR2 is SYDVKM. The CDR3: CASSPGVRPNTEAFF. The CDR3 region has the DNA TGTGCCAGCAGCCCTGGGGTCAGACCGAACACTGAAGCTTTCTTT.

CDR3 sequence (DNA): TGTGCCAGCAAAAAAAGCTCAGGGACTGGAAACACCATATATTTT. Protein sequence: CASKKSSGTGNTIYF. The chain links TRBV6-5 to TRBJ1-3; a possible D gene is TRBD1 (5 bases). Deletions cut 7 bases from V and 2 bases from J, with 15 bases between. The CDR3 contains 15 residues. Germline lookup yields CDR1 MNHEY and CDR2 SVGAGI.

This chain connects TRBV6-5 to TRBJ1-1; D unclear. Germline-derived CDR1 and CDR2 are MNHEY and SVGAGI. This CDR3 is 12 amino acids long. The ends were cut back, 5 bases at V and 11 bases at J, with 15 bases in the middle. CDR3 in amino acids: CASSVRPTEAFF. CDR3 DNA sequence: TGTGCCAGCAGTGTCCGACCAACAGAGGCTTTCTTT.

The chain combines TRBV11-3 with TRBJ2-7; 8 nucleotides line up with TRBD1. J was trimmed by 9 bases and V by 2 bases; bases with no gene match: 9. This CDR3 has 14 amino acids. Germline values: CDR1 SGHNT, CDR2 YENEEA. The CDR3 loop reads CASSLRDRSVGQYF. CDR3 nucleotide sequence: TGTGCCAGCAGCTTAAGGGACAGGTCCGTTGGGCAGTACTTC.

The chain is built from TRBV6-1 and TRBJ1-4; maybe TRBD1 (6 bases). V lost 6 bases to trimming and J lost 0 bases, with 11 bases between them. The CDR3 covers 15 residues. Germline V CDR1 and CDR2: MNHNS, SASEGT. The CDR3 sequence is CASSRRTATNEKLFF. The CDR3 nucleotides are TGTGCCAGCAGCCGCCGGACAGCAACTAATGAAAAACTGTTTTTT.

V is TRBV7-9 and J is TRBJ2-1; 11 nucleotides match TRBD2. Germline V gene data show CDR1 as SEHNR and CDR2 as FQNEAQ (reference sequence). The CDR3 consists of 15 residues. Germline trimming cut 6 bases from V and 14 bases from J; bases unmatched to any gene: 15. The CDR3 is CASREGLAETLYEFF. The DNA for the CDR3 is TGTGCCAGCAGAGAGGGACTAGCGGAGACCTTGTATGAGTTCTTC.

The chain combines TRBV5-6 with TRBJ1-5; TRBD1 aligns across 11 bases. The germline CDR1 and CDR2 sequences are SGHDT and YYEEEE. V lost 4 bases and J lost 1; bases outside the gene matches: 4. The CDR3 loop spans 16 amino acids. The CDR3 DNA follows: TGTGCCAGCAGCCAGGGACAGGGGGTGAGCAATCAGCCCCAGCATTTT. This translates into CASSQGQGVSNQPQHF.

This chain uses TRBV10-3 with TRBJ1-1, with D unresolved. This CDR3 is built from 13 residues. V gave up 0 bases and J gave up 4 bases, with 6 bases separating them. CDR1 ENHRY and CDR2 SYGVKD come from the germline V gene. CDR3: CAISESESTEAFF. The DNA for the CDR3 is TGTGCCATCAGTGAGTCGGAGAGCACTGAAGCTTTCTTT.

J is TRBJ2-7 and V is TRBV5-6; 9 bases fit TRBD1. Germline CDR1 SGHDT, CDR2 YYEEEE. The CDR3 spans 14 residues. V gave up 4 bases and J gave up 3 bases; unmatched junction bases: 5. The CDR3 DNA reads TGTGCCAGCAGCCTCGGGACAGGGCTCTACGAGCAGTACTTC. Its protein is CASSLGTGLYEQYF. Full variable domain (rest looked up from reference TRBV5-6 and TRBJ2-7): DAGVTQSPTHLIKTRGQQVTLRCSPKSGHDTVSWYQQALGQGPQFIFQYYEEEERQRGNFPDRFSGHQFPNYSSELNVNALLLGDSALYLCASSLGTGLYEQYFGPGTRLTVT.

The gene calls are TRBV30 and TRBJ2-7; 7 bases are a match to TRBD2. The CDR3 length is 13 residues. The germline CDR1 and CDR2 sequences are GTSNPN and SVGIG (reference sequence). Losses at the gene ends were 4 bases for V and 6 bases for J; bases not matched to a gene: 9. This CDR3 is CAWTSGPLREQYF. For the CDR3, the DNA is TGTGCCTGGACTAGCGGCCCCTTACGCGAGCAGTACTTC.